This T cell receptor beta chain comes out of a study of early T cells in non-severe SARS-CoV-2 infection. Study details: Sequencing used unsorted whole-blood bulk RNA, so chains lack pairing. The study, taken as a whole, reports: CD4 and private specificities were missed by VDJdb matching, which favored anti-spike CD8 responses.

Each single cDNA molecule received a unique molecular identifier. A single record per CDR3 protein comes from TCRdb applying MiXCR to the 5' RACE reads. The sample includes 45,000 to 50,000 distinct CDR3 sequences, roughly 5.3% seen only once; the top ten take about 4.4%. The table lists this clonotype with many counts. What it binds is unknown. This TCR was recovered from an adult who was a healthcare worker with PCR-confirmed SARS-CoV-2 infection or an uninfected control (not recorded which). Specimen: whole blood.

CDR3 amino acids: CASSFQHLAGGHNEQFF. DNA for the CDR3: TGTGCCAGCAGCTTTCAACACTTAGCGGGAGGGCACAATGAGCAGTTCTTC. This chain links TRBV7-2 with TRBJ2-1; TRBD2 matches 11 bases. V was clipped by 3 bases and J by 5 bases; unmatched bases: 9. Germline lookup yields CDR1 SGHTA and CDR2 FQGNSA. This CDR3 comprises 17 residues.